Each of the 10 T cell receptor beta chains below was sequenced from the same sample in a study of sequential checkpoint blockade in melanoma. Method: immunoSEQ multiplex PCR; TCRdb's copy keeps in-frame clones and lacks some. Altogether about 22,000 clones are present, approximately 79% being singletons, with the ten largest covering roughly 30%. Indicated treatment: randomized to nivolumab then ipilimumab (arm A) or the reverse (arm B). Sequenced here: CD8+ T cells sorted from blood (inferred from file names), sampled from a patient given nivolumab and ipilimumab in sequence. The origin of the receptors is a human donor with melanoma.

This CDR3 is CASSLGLDRGYEQYF. The CDR3 DNA is TGCGCCAGCAGCCTAGGCCTGGACAGGGGCTACGAGCAGTACTTC. The chain couples TRBV4-3 to TRBJ2-7; the match to TRBD1 covers 9 bases. This CDR3 spans 15 amino acids. V was pared by 4 bases and J by 3 bases, with 7 bases of the junction left unmatched. The V gene's germline CDR1 is LGHNA and CDR2 YSLEER.

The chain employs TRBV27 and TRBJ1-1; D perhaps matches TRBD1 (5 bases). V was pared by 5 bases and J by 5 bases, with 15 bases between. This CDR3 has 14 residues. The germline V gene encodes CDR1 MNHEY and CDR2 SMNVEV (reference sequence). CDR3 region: CASSGLGAGTEAFF. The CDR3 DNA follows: TGTGCCAGCAGTGGCTTAGGGGCGGGAACTGAAGCTTTCTTT.

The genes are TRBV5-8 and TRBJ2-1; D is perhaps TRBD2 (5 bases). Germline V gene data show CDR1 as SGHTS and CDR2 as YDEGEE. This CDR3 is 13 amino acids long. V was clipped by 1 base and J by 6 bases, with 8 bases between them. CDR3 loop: CASSLRGPNEQFF. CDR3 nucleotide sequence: TGTGCCAGCAGCTTGAGAGGGCCCAATGAGCAGTTCTTC.

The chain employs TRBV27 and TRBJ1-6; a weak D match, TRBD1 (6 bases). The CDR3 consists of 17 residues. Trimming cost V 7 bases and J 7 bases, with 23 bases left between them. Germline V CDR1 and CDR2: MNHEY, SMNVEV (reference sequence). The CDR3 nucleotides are TGTGCCAGCACGGGGGGGGCTGGGGATCTGGGGAATTCACCCCTCCACTTT. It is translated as CASTGGAGDLGNSPLHF.

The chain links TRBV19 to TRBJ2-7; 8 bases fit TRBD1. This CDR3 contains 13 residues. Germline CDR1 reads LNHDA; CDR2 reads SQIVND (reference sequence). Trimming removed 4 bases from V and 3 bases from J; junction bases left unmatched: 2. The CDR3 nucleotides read TGTGCCAGTAGTACGGGACAGGACTACGAGCAGTACTTC. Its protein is CASSTGQDYEQYF. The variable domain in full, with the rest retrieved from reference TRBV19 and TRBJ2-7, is DGGITQSPKYLFRKEGQNVTLSCEQNLNHDAMYWYRQDPGQGLRLIYYSQIVNDFQKGDIAEGYSVSREKKESFPLTVTSAQKNPTAFYLCASSTGQDYEQYFGPGTRLTVT.

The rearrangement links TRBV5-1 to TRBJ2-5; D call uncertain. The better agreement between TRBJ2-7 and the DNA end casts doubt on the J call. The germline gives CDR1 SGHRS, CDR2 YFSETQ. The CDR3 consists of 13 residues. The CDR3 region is CASSLSTAYEQYF. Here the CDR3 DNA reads TGCGCCAGCAGCTTGAGTACAGCCTACGAGCAGTACTTC.

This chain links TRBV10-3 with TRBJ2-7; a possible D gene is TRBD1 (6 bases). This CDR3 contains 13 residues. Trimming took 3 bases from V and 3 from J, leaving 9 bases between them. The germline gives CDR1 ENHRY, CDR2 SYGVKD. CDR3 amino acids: CAISDPDSYEQYF. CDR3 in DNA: TGTGCCATCAGTGACCCGGACAGCTACGAGCAGTACTTC.

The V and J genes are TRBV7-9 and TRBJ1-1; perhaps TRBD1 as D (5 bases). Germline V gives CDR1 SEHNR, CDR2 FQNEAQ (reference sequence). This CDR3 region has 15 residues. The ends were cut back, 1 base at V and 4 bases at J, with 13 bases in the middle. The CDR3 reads CASSLEYRTSTEAFF. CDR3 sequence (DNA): TGTGCCAGCAGCTTAGAGTATAGGACATCCACTGAAGCTTTCTTT.

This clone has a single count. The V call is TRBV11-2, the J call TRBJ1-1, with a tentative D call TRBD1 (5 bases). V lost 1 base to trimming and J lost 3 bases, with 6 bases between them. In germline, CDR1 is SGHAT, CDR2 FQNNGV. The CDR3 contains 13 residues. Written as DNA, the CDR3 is TGTGCCAGCAGCTTAGGGGGGGACACTGAAGCTTTCTTT. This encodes CASSLGGDTEAFF.

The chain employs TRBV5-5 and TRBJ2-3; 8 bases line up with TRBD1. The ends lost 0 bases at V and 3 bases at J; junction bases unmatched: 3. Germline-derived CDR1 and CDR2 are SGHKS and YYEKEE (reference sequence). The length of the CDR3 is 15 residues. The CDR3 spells CASSLAGGRTDTQYF. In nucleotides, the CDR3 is TGTGCCAGCAGCTTGGCAGGGGGCAGGACAGATACGCAGTATTTT.